These T cell receptor beta chains were read from a single sample in a study of CXCR3-negative and CXCR3-positive naive CD8 T cells. TCRdb re-analyzed the 5' RACE reads; it lists each CDR3 protein once, without DNA. The sample has tens of thousands of distinct CDR3 sequences, and its top ten clones hold 0.85% to 1.4%. What was sequenced was naive CXCR3- CD8+ T cells from blood. These receptors were collected from a human donor in good health. Some clones in this sample may be carry-over from other donors' samples. CDR3s include the opening cysteine and the closing phenylalanine or tryptophan. Each record gives: J gene, V gene, CDR3 protein.

TRBJ1-1	TRBV20-1	CSAFPTDSNTEAFF
TRBJ1-2	TRBV14	CASRETGNYGYTF
TRBJ2-5	TRBV7-9	CASSPRTGGAKTQYF
TRBJ1-1	TRBV6-1	CASSEASLGEAFF
TRBJ2-1	TRBV5-6	CASSSGLAGVLYNEQFF
TRBJ2-1	TRBV9	CASNRDTVDNEQFF
TRBJ2-3	TRBV20-1	CSARDWRGKADTQYF
TRBJ1-5	TRBV5-5	CASSQEPYSNQPQHF
TRBJ2-1	TRBV11-3	CASRARGVSSYNEQFF
TRBJ2-1	TRBV5-1	CASSSRLAVRGDEQFF